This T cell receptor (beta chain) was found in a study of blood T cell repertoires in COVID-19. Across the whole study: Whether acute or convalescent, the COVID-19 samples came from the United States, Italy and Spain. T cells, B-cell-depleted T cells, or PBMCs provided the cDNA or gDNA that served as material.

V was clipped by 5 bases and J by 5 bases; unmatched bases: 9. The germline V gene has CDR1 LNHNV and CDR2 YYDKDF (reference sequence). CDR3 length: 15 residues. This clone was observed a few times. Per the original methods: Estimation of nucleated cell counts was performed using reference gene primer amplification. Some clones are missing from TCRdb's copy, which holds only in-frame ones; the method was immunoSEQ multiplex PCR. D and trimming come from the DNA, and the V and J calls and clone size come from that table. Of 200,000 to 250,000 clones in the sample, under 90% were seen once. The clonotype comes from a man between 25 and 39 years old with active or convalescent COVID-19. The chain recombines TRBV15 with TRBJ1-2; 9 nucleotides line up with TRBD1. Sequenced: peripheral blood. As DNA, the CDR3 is TGTGCCACCAGCCCCCGAGCCGGGACAGGGTATGGCTACACCTTC. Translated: CATSPRAGTGYGYTF.